Shown below are 11 T cell receptor beta chains from a single sample sequenced in a study of T-cell memory formation after mild COVID-19. TCRdb re-called the 5' RACE reads with MiXCR, one entry per CDR3 protein. The sample holds 300,000 to 350,000 distinct CDR3 sequences, roughly 19% seen once. Source material: PBMCs or a T cell subset sorted from them (not recorded which). All receptors derive from a man aged 18 to 29 who had mild COVID-19 (a few samples of this study predate the infection). Cell type and time point are not known.

V usage is TRBV7-2 and J usage is TRBJ2-4; maybe TRBD2 (6 bases). Germline loops: CDR1 SGHTA, CDR2 FQGNSA. The CDR3 consists of 15 residues. Trimming took off 0 bases at V and 6 bases at J, with 12 bases between the two ends. CDR3 region: CASSLASLEGNIQYF. The CDR3 coding sequence is TGTGCCAGCAGCTTAGCATCGTTGGAGGGAAACATTCAGTACTTC.

The chain couples TRBV6-1 to TRBJ1-1; D not resolved. Germline loops: CDR1 MNHNS, CDR2 SASEGT. The CDR3 runs to 16 residues. V was pared by 8 bases and J by 2 bases, with 21 bases between. CDR3 bases: TGTGCCAGCGGTCCCTTCGCGCGCTTGTTTAACACTGAAGCTTTCTTT. This sequence encodes CASGPFARLFNTEAFF.

The gene calls are TRBV14 and TRBJ2-7, with D perhaps TRBD1 or TRBD2 (5 bases each). The CDR3 spans 14 residues. CDR1 is SGHDN, CDR2 FVKESK, per germline. CDR3 sequence: CATYRDGNSYEQYV. The CDR3 DNA reads TGTGCTACCTACCGGGACGGCAACTCCTACGAGCAGTACGTC.

This clonotype was observed a few times. The chain is built from TRBV20-1 and TRBJ2-7; D tentatively reads TRBD1 or TRBD2 (5 bases each). V lost 4 bases and J 1 base, leaving 17 bases between the germline ends. The CDR3 runs 15 residues. Germline-derived CDR1 and CDR2 are DFQATT and SNEGSKA (reference sequence). The chain's CDR3 is CSATHGEGWSYEQYF. Written as DNA, the CDR3 is TGCAGTGCTACCCATGGAGAGGGGTGGTCCTACGAGCAGTACTTC.

In this sample, this clonotype turned up many times. This sequence joins TRBV10-2 and TRBJ2-1; D gene ambiguous. The germline gives CDR1 WSHSY, CDR2 SAAADI. V lost 4 bases and J 4 bases, leaving 8 bases between the germline ends. The CDR3 consists of 13 residues. CDR3 residues: CASSVGGYNEQFF. Here the CDR3 DNA reads TGCGCCAGCAGTGTCGGTGGTTACAATGAGCAGTTCTTC.

This clonotype has at least ten counts. V usage is TRBV7-9 and J usage is TRBJ1-2; the D is unclear. CDR1 is SEHNR and CDR2 is FQNEAQ in the germline V gene (reference sequence). This CDR3 spans 14 amino acids. V lost 1 base and J lost 11, with 17 bases in between. The CDR3 DNA reads TGTGCCAGCAGCTTAGTCAGCGCCGAAGCATATTACACCTTC. This codes for CASSLVSAEAYYTF.

This clonotype was picked up a small number of times. The chain recombines TRBV7-2 with TRBJ2-1; no definite D call. This CDR3 comprises 13 residues. Germline values: CDR1 SGHTA, CDR2 FQGNSA. V was pared by 7 bases and J by 7 bases, with 14 bases between. CDR3 bases: TGTGCCAGCACCCAACGGGCCCTGAATGAGCAGTTCTTC. Amino acids: CASTQRALNEQFF. Combining the CDR3 with reference TRBV7-2 and TRBJ2-1 gives the whole variable domain GAGVSQSPSNKVTEKGKDVELRCDPISGHTALYWYRQSLGQGLEFLIYFQGNSAPDKSGLPSDRFSAERTGGSVSTLTIQRTQQEDSAVYLCASTQRALNEQFFGPGTRLTVL.

The rearrangement joins TRBV12-3 or TRBV12-4 to TRBJ2-2; 10 bases line up with TRBD1. V shed 6 bases, J shed 5 bases, and the junction held 6 bases outside the gene matches. The CDR3 is made up of 15 amino acids. The CDR3 nucleotides read TGTGCCAGCAGCTACCCGGGACAGGGGACCGGGGAGCTGTTTTTT. This codes for CASSYPGQGTGELFF.

This chain links TRBV5-6 with TRBJ2-7, with 7 bases identical to TRBD1. Trimming cost V 6 bases and J 3 bases; bases outside gene matches: 9. Germline values: CDR1 SGHDT, CDR2 YYEEEE. The CDR3 has 14 residues. The CDR3 region is CASTLKGADYEQYF. As DNA, the CDR3 is TGTGCCAGCACCCTGAAGGGGGCCGACTACGAGCAGTACTTC.

This chain connects TRBV4-3 to TRBJ2-4, with 7 bases identical to TRBD1. CDR1 is LGHNA, CDR2 YSLEER, per germline. The CDR3 runs 16 residues. Losses at the gene ends were 0 bases for V and 7 bases for J; bases not matched to a gene: 9. The CDR3 region has the DNA TGCGCCAGCAGCCAAGATCCAGGGGGATATGATAACATTCAGTACTTC. This encodes CASSQDPGGYDNIQYF.

This clonotype occurred a few times. The chain combines TRBV10-2 with TRBJ2-1; 7 positions match TRBD2. CDR3 length equals 15 residues. From germline, CDR1 is WSHSY and CDR2 SAAADI. With V trimmed by 8 bases and J by 0 bases, 7 bases remained unmatched. The CDR3 sequence is CASFERGVSYNEQFF. The CDR3 nucleotides are TGCGCCAGCTTCGAACGGGGGGTCTCCTACAATGAGCAGTTCTTC.